The 32 T cell receptor beta chains below all came from one sample that was sequenced in a study of cytomegalovirus exposure and HLA in healthy donors. PCR employed 60 Vbeta and 13 Jbeta primers. The data were produced by immunoSEQ multiplex PCR, yet TCRdb's version contains in-frame clones alone and is incomplete. This sample carries around 74,000 clones, with roughly 15% going to the ten biggest clones. Material: PBMCs. The source of these receptors is a man between 50 and 59 years old in good health and CMV-seropositive.

This sequence joins TRBV5-8 and TRBJ2-7; tentatively, D is TRBD2 (7 bases). Germline V gives CDR1 SGHTS, CDR2 YDEGEE. V lost 4 bases and J 2 bases, leaving 16 bases between the germline ends. This CDR3 is built from 15 residues. The CDR3 DNA follows: TGTGCCAGCAGCCCGGGGGCTAGCGGCCCCTACGAGCAGTACTTC. It codes for CASSPGASGPYEQYF.

Concerning this clone itself: Other nucleotide sequences from this sample produce the same CDR3. V gene TRBV18 combines with J gene TRBJ2-3, with 7 nucleotides matching TRBD2. V trimming: 3 bases; J trimming: 3 bases; junction bases outside the gene matches: 0. Germline lookup yields CDR1 KGHSH and CDR2 LQKENI. CDR3 size: 13 residues. The CDR3: CASSPGGTDTQYF. The CDR3 nucleotides are TGTGCCAGCTCACCGGGGGGGACAGATACGCAGTATTTT. The complete variable domain, with remaining parts taken from reference TRBV18 and TRBJ2-3, reads NAGVMQNPRHLVRRRGQEARLRCSPMKGHSHVYWYRQLPEEGLKFMVYLQKENIIDESGMPKERFSAEFPKEGPSILRIQQVVRGDSAAYFCASSPGGTDTQYFGPGTRLTVL.

The chain carries TRBV9 and TRBJ2-1; D gene uncertain. CDR3 length equals 15 residues. The germline V gene encodes CDR1 SGDLS and CDR2 YYNGEE. V lost 2 bases and J 3 bases, leaving 12 bases between the germline ends. CDR3: CASSVASSNYNEQFF. Written as DNA, the CDR3 is TGTGCCAGCAGCGTCGCCTCGAGTAACTACAATGAGCAGTTCTTC. Full variable domain (remainder filled in from reference TRBV9 and TRBJ2-1): DSGVTQTPKHLITATGQRVTLRCSPRSGDLSVYWYQQSLDQGLQFLIQYYNGEERAKGNILERFSAQQFPDLHSELNLSSLELGDSALYFCASSVASSNYNEQFFGPGTRLTVL.

The chain has TRBV19 and TRBJ1-2, with TRBD1 identical over 10 bases. V gave up 3 bases and J gave up 6 bases; unmatched junction bases: 16. The germline gives CDR1 LNHDA, CDR2 SQIVND (reference sequence). CDR3 size: 18 residues. The CDR3 spells CASSMDRDRGPLRDGYTF. The CDR3 DNA reads as TGTGCCAGTAGTATGGACCGGGACAGGGGCCCCTTGAGGGATGGCTACACCTTC.

The chain uses TRBV5-1 and TRBJ1-1; no definite D call. The CDR3 consists of 14 residues. Germline CDR1 SGHRS, CDR2 YFSETQ. Trimming shortened V by 4 bases and J by 3 bases, and 13 bases separated the two germline ends. The CDR3 coding sequence is TGCGCCAGCAGCCCGAGGATCTTTGACACTGAAGCTTTCTTT. Amino acids: CASSPRIFDTEAFF.

The chain uses TRBV27 and TRBJ1-4, with 8 bases lining up with TRBD1. Germline lookup yields CDR1 MNHEY and CDR2 SMNVEV (reference sequence). Trimming removed 3 bases from V and 8 bases from J; junction bases left unmatched: 5. This CDR3 has 14 residues. The CDR3 is CASSFDRGEEKLFF. The CDR3 DNA reads as TGTGCCAGCAGTTTTGACAGGGGAGAGGAAAAACTGTTTTTT. Combining the CDR3 with reference TRBV27 and TRBJ1-4 gives the whole variable domain EAQVTQNPRYLITVTGKKLTVTCSQNMNHEYMSWYRQDPGLGLRQIYYSMNVEVTDKGDVPEGYKVSRKEKRNFPLILESPSPNQTSLYFCASSFDRGEEKLFFGSGTQLSVL.

The chain recombines TRBV19 with TRBJ2-5; 7 positions agree with TRBD1. Trimming took 1 base from V and 0 from J; bases not matched to a gene: 11. The CDR3 runs 18 residues. The germline CDR1 and CDR2 sequences are LNHDA and SQIVND (reference sequence). As DNA, the CDR3 is TGTGCCAGTAGTATAGTGGGTCTTGGGACAGCTTACCAAGAGACCCAGTACTTC. This encodes CASSIVGLGTAYQETQYF.

The chain carries TRBV6-5 and TRBJ2-2; maybe TRBD1 (6 bases). Germline CDR1 and CDR2: MNHEY and SVGAGI. The CDR3 covers 14 residues. V lost 5 bases and J 6 bases, leaving 13 bases between the germline ends. The CDR3 here is CASSPGTSAGELFF. CDR3 nucleotides: TGTGCCAGCAGTCCTGGGACATCGGCCGGGGAGCTGTTTTTT.

The rearrangement joins TRBV6-1 to TRBJ2-1; D is uncertain. This CDR3 has 11 residues. Trimming removed 5 bases at V and 12 bases at J, with 11 bases between. Germline V gene data show CDR1 as MNHNS and CDR2 as SASEGT. Written as DNA, the CDR3 is TGTGCCAGCAGTTCCCCACAGACGCAGTTCTTC. Translating it yields CASSSPQTQFF.

J is TRBJ2-5 and V is TRBV5-5; the match to TRBD1 covers 8 bases. Germline V gene data show CDR1 as SGHKS and CDR2 as YYEKEE (reference sequence). The V segment lost 2 bases and the J segment 0 bases; nucleotides outside the gene matches: 6. The CDR3 is made up of 16 amino acids. CDR3 protein: CASSFEPTGDQETQYF. The CDR3 DNA is TGTGCCAGCAGCTTTGAGCCGACAGGGGACCAAGAGACCCAGTACTTC. Together with reference TRBV5-5 and TRBJ2-5, the CDR3 gives the full variable domain: DAGVTQSPTHLIKTRGQQVTLRCSPISGHKSVSWYQQVLGQGPQFIFQYYEKEERGRGNFPDRFSARQFPNYSSELNVNALLLGDSALYLCASSFEPTGDQETQYFGPGTRLLVL.

The rearrangement uses TRBV6-4 and TRBJ2-3; a possible D gene is TRBD1 (6 bases). The ends were cut back, 3 bases at V and 0 bases at J, with 10 bases in the middle. The CDR3 has 15 amino acids. Germline V lookup: CDR1 MRHNA, CDR2 SNTAGT. The CDR3 DNA reads as TGTGCCAGCAGTGAGCAGGGGAAAAGCACAGATACGCAGTATTTT. Translating it yields CASSEQGKSTDTQYF.

The rearrangement uses TRBV11-2 and TRBJ1-2, with D unclear. The CDR3 spans 12 residues. Trimming shortened V by 5 bases and J by 7 bases, and 11 bases separated the two germline ends. CDR1 and CDR2 from the germline V gene are SGHAT and FQNNGV. CDR3 bases: TGTGCCAGCAGCGTGAGAGGGTTTGGCTACACCTTC. Translation: CASSVRGFGYTF.

This chain links TRBV7-2 with TRBJ2-2, with 7 bases lining up with TRBD2. The junction had 3 bases not matched to a gene; V was cut back by 3 bases and J by 5 bases. The CDR3 runs to 14 residues. Per germline, CDR1 SGHTA and CDR2 FQGNSA. The CDR3 nucleotides are TGTGCCAGCAGCTTGGTACTAGCGACCGGGGAGCTGTTTTTT. It specifies CASSLVLATGELFF.

The gene calls are TRBV5-4 and TRBJ1-1, with 9 bases matching TRBD1. Germline CDR1 SGHNT, CDR2 YYREEE (reference sequence). This CDR3 is 16 amino acids long. V was clipped by 1 base and J by 5 bases; unmatched bases: 9. CDR3 sequence reads: CASSLKTGGKGTEAFF. In DNA, the CDR3 is TGTGCCAGCAGCTTGAAGACAGGGGGTAAGGGGACTGAAGCTTTCTTT.

V usage is TRBV13 and J usage is TRBJ2-5, with 7 bases aligning to TRBD1. The CDR3 extends over 16 amino acids. Germline V lookup: CDR1 PRHDT, CDR2 FYEKMQ (reference sequence). V lost 6 bases to trimming and J lost 2 bases; unmatched junction nucleotides: 12. CDR3 nucleotide sequence: TGTGCCAGCAGACTTACAGGGGAGAAGGGGCAAGAGACCCAGTACTTC. The encoded protein is CASRLTGEKGQETQYF.

The chain employs TRBV5-5 and TRBJ1-2; 7 bases match TRBD1. V dropped 2 bases and J dropped 8; count of bases not matched to a gene: 9. This CDR3 contains 14 residues. Germline V gene lookup returns CDR1 SGHKS and CDR2 YYEKEE (reference sequence). In nucleotides, the CDR3 is TGTGCCAGCAGCTTTTTAGGGGGCGATGAGGGCTACACCTTC. This translates into CASSFLGGDEGYTF.

J is TRBJ2-1 and V is TRBV6-5; D is perhaps TRBD1 (5 bases). V was pared by 5 bases and J by 3 bases, with 8 bases between. Germline loops: CDR1 MNHEY, CDR2 SVGAGI. This CDR3 comprises 13 residues. The CDR3 region has the DNA TGTGCCAGCAGTCCAGGGATCTACAATGAGCAGTTCTTC. Its translation: CASSPGIYNEQFF.

V usage is TRBV10-3 and J usage is TRBJ2-1; TRBD1 might be the D (6 bases). Between the trimmed V and J ends, which lost 2 bases and 8 bases, there was a span of 19 bases. This CDR3 is 16 amino acids long. Germline loops: CDR1 ENHRY, CDR2 SYGVKD. The CDR3: CAISEPSDSPTDEQFF. The CDR3 nucleotides read TGTGCCATCAGTGAGCCGTCGGACAGCCCTACCGATGAGCAGTTCTTC.

The rearrangement uses TRBV6-5 and TRBJ2-1, with 7 bases matching TRBD2. CDR3 size: 14 residues. With V trimmed by 11 bases and J by 4 bases, 11 bases remained unmatched. Looked up from germline, CDR1 is MNHEY and CDR2 is SVGAGI. The CDR3 nucleotides are TGTGCCTACGTCGGGGGGAGACTATACAATGAGCAGTTCTTC. Translated: CAYVGGRLYNEQFF.

The V gene is TRBV5-1, the J gene TRBJ2-1; 7 nucleotides align to TRBD2. The germline gives CDR1 SGHRS, CDR2 YFSETQ. V trimming: 2 bases; J trimming: 2 bases; junction bases outside the gene matches: 10. This CDR3 comprises 17 residues. The CDR3 sequence is CASSLQLSGRTYNEQFF. The DNA for the CDR3 is TGCGCCAGCAGCTTACAGCTTAGCGGGCGCACCTACAATGAGCAGTTCTTC.

The chain couples TRBV6-5 to TRBJ2-2; 10 bases match TRBD2. The CDR3 is 14 amino acids. J gave up 7 bases and V 6 bases, and 5 bases lay outside the gene matches. Germline V gene lookup returns CDR1 MNHEY and CDR2 SVGAGI. CDR3 protein: CASRGGLASGELFF. CDR3 DNA: TGTGCCAGCAGGGGGGGACTAGCGAGCGGGGAGCTGTTTTTT.

The chain links TRBV7-7 to TRBJ2-5; D gene ambiguous. Trimming stripped 5 bases from V and 3 bases from J, with 13 bases between. CDR3 length equals 14 residues. CDR1 and CDR2 from the germline V gene are SSHAT and FNYEAQ (reference sequence). CDR3 nucleotide sequence: TGTGCCAGCAGCCCCTACCACTCGGAAGAGACCCAGTACTTC. Translating gives CASSPYHSEETQYF. Using reference TRBV7-7 and TRBJ2-5 for the parts outside the CDR3, the full variable domain is GAGVSQSPRYKVTKRGQDVTLRCDPISSHATLYWYQQALGQGPEFLTYFNYEAQPDKSGLPSDRFSAERPEGSISTLTIQRTEQRDSAMYRCASSPYHSEETQYFGPGTRLLVL.

The CDR3 sequence: CASRWGQGSGEAFF. DNA of the CDR3: TGTGCCAGCAGGTGGGGACAGGGGAGTGGTGAAGCTTTCTTT. The chain couples TRBV6-1 to TRBJ1-1, with TRBD1 identical over 10 bases. The length of the CDR3 is 14 residues. The junction had 8 bases not matched to a gene; V was cut back by 6 bases and J by 7 bases. The V gene's germline CDR1 is MNHNS and CDR2 SASEGT.

Remarks on this clone: The same CDR3 also results from other DNA sequences found in this sample. The rearrangement joins TRBV7-2 to TRBJ1-1; D is perhaps TRBD1 (5 bases). The V end was cut by 6 bases, the J end by 2 bases, with 10 bases between. There are 13 residues in the CDR3. Germline assignment: CDR1 SGHTA and CDR2 FQGNSA. CDR3 in DNA: TGTGCCAGCAGTCTGGACACAAACACTGAAGCTTTCTTT. Translated, it gives CASSLDTNTEAFF.

The V call is TRBV15, the J call TRBJ2-2; TRBD2 matches at 9 bases. The trim removed 0 bases at V and 7 bases at J, leaving 15 bases unmatched. Per the germline V gene, CDR1 is LNHNV and CDR2 is YYDKDF (reference sequence). The CDR3 is made up of 19 amino acids. The chain's CDR3 is CATSRDQPRGGGASGELFF. CDR3 nucleotides: TGTGCCACCAGCAGAGATCAGCCTCGGGGCGGGGGGGCAAGCGGGGAGCTGTTTTTT.

This chain links TRBV5-6 with TRBJ2-3, with TRBD1 matching over 9 bases. The CDR3 has 15 amino acids. J gave up 6 bases and V 4 bases, and 9 bases lay outside the gene matches. The germline V gene has CDR1 SGHDT and CDR2 YYEEEE. This chain's CDR3 is CASSLRDRDLDTQYF. The CDR3 nucleotides read TGTGCCAGCAGCCTCCGGGACAGGGATCTGGATACGCAGTATTTT.

DNA for the CDR3: TGCGCCAGCAGCCGCTCTAGCGGGAGAAGGGAGACCTACGAGCAGTACTTC. It translates to CASSRSSGRRETYEQYF. V and J are TRBV4-1 and TRBJ2-7; 10 bases map to TRBD2. The CDR3 loop spans 17 amino acids. V was clipped by 4 bases and J by 2 bases; unmatched bases: 11. Per the germline V gene, CDR1 is MGHRA and CDR2 is YSYEKL.

On this clone itself: One end of the junction does not line up with germline, which may come from a read error. Other nucleotide sequences in the sample specify the same CDR3. The V and J genes are TRBV5-4 and TRBJ1-1; 9 bases are shared with TRBD1. Germline CDR1 and CDR2: SGHNT and YYREEE (reference sequence). The CDR3 spans 14 residues. CDR3 in amino acids: CASSLDRGREEAFF. The CDR3 region has the DNA TGTGCCAGCAGCTTGGACAGGGGGCGGGAGGAAGCCTTCTTT.

The chain uses TRBV7-3 and TRBJ2-3, with D maybe TRBD2 (5 bases). The CDR3 contains 11 residues. Trimming shortened V by 5 bases and J by 6 bases, and 6 bases separated the two germline ends. Per germline, CDR1 SGHTA and CDR2 FQGTGA. CDR3 DNA sequence: TGTGCCAGCAGCCGAGGGGATACGCAGTATTTT. Residues: CASSRGDTQYF.

V usage is TRBV12-5 and J usage is TRBJ1-4; a possible D gene is TRBD1 (6 bases). The V and J ends lost 5 bases and 0 bases respectively, with 13 bases between them. This CDR3 contains 16 residues. Germline V gene lookup returns CDR1 LGHNT and CDR2 FRNRAP. The CDR3, as DNA: TGTGCTAGTGGTCCACAGGGTATTGCAACTAATGAAAAACTGTTTTTT. Its protein is CASGPQGIATNEKLFF.

The chain is built from TRBV4-1 and TRBJ1-1; TRBD1 is a possible D gene (6 bases). The CDR3 sequence is 14 residues long. Trimming left V 7 bases short and J 9 bases short, with 21 bases between. CDR1 is MGHRA and CDR2 is YSYEKL in the germline V gene. In DNA, the CDR3 is TGCGCCAGCAACCCAGGGAACAGGGTCCTTAAAGCTTTCTTT. Residues: CASNPGNRVLKAFF.

V gene TRBV2 combines with J gene TRBJ1-5, with TRBD1 as a possible D gene (6 bases). CDR3 size: 13 residues. The V gene's germline CDR1 is SNHLY and CDR2 FYNNEI. V lost 6 bases and J lost 4, with 10 bases in between. The CDR3 nucleotides read TGTGCCAGCAGCAAGGACAGTAATCAGCCCCAGCATTTT. It encodes CASSKDSNQPQHF.